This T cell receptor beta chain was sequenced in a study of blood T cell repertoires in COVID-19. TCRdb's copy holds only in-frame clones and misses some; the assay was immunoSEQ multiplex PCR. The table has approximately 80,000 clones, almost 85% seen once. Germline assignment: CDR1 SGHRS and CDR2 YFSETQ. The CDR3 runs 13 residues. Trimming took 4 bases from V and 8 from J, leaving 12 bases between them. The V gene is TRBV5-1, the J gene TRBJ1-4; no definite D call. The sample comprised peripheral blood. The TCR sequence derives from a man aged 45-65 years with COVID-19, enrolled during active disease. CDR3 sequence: CASSRGGSEKLFF. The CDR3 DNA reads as TGCGCCAGCAGCCGGGGAGGGAGCGAAAAACTGTTTTTT.